This TCR beta chain appears in the sequencing data of a study of blood T cell repertoires in COVID-19. Turning to the study itself: COVID-19 samples from acute and convalescent phases originated in the United States, Italy and Spain.

Authors' methods: Nucleated cell number was recorded as an estimate derived from reference gene primer amplification. Sequenced by immunoSEQ multiplex PCR; TCRdb stores in-frame clones only, minus some. V, J and clone size derive from that table, while D and trimming were established from the DNA sequence. The sample contains a few hundred thousand clones, more than 70% of which appear only once. This CDR3 is built from 17 residues. J gave up 0 bases and V 4 bases, and 11 bases lay outside the gene matches. Germline CDR1 reads SGHDN; CDR2 reads FVKESK. The origin of this receptor is a man in his forties or fifties with acute or convalescent COVID-19. Sequencing input: peripheral blood. This sequence joins TRBV14 and TRBJ1-1, with TRBD1 matching over 7 bases. CDR3 loop: CASSLDWTGLMNTEAFF. In DNA, the CDR3 is TGTGCCAGCAGCCTAGACTGGACAGGACTCATGAACACTGAAGCTTTCTTT. Variable domain in full (rest from reference TRBV14 and TRBJ1-1): EAGVTQFPSHSVIEKGQTVTLRCDPISGHDNLYWYRRVMGKEIKFLLHFVKESKQDESGMPNNRFLAERTGGTYSTLKVQPAELEDSGVYFCASSLDWTGLMNTEAFFGQGTRLTVV.